This TCR beta chain was retrieved from a study of blood T cell repertoires in COVID-19. On the study more broadly: Material from acute and convalescent COVID-19 was sourced from the United States, Italy and Spain.

Authors' processing steps: Amplification with reference gene primers provided the estimates of nucleated cell counts. The method was immunoSEQ multiplex PCR; TCRdb's version includes in-frame clones alone and lacks a portion of them. V, J and clone size were drawn from that table, and D and trimming were deduced from the DNA. The sample contains about 520,000 clones, 70% to 90% of which appear only once. The V and J ends lost 1 base and 2 bases respectively, with 9 bases between them. The CDR3 has 16 residues. Germline assignment: CDR1 MNHEY and CDR2 SMNVEV (reference sequence). The sequenced sample was peripheral blood. The TCR originated in a human donor in a cohort sampled during active COVID-19. The rearrangement links TRBV27 to TRBJ2-6, with D perhaps TRBD2 (6 bases). Here the CDR3 DNA reads TGTGCCAGCAGTTTATGGGGAGGTGCTGGGGCCAACGTCCTGACTTTC. Protein: CASSLWGGAGANVLTF.